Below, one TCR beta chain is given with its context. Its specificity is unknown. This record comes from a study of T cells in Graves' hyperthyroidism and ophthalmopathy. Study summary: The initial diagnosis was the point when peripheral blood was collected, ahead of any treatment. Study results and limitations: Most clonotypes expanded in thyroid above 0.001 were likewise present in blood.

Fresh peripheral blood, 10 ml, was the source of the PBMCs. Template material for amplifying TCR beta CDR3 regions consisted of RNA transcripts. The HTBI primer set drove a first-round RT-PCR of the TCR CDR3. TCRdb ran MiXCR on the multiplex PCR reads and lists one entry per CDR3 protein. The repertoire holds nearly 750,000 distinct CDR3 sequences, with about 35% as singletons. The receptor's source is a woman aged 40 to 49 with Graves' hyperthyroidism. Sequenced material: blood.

The CDR3 DNA is TGTGCCAGCAGCTCCCACTTCGGACAGGAGTTGACTGAAGCTTTCTTT. It is translated as CASSSHFGQELTEAFF. The chain couples TRBV7-9 to TRBJ1-1; TRBD1 agrees at 7 bases. The CDR3 has 16 residues. The germline V gene has CDR1 SEHNR and CDR2 FQNEAQ (reference sequence). Germline trimming cut 4 bases from V and 5 bases from J; bases unmatched to any gene: 13.